The entry that follows covers one TCR beta chain sequence. Its antigen is unidentified. The data derive from a study of cytomegalovirus exposure and HLA in healthy donors. Primers included in the PCR were 60 Vbeta and 13 Jbeta primers. The authors' processing: In a later analysis, 10 million to 11 million of tens of millions of unique beta chains occurred in at least two donors. The table came from immunoSEQ multiplex PCR; TCRdb's copy has only in-frame clones and leaves some out. V and J calls plus clone size are reproduced from that table; the DNA served to infer D and trimming. The data show 25,000 to 35,000 clones, around nine tenths seen once. Whole-study results and caveats: Reportedly, diagnosis of cytomegalovirus status by the classifier showed high specificity and sensitivity.

This CDR3 has 12 amino acids. V lost 5 bases, J lost 5 bases, and 10 bases lay in between. Germline V gene sequence: CDR1 SEHNR, CDR2 FQNEAQ (reference sequence). The chain uses TRBV7-9 and TRBJ2-7; unclear D gene. The sample consisted of PBMCs. The origin of this receptor is a boy younger than 18 in good health and CMV-seronegative. Here the CDR3 DNA reads TGTGCCAGCAGCCCCCCGGTGAACGAGCAGTACTTC. Translation: CASSPPVNEQYF. Complete variable domain (other parts from reference TRBV7-9 and TRBJ2-7): DTGVSQNPRHKITKRGQNVTFRCDPISEHNRLYWYRQTLGQGPEFLTYFQNEAQLEKSRLLSDRFSAERPKGSFSTLEIQRTEQGDSAMYLCASSPPVNEQYFGPGTRLTVT.